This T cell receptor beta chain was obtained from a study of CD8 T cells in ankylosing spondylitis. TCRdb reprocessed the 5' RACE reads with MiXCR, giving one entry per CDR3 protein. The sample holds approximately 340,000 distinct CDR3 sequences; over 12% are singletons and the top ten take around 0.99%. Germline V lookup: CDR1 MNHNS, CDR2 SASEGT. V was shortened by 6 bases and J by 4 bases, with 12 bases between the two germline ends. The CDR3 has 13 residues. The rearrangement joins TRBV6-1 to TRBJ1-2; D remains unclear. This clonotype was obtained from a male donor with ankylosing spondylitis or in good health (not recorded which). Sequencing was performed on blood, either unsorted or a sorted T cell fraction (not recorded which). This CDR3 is CASRPSGSYGYTF. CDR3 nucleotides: TGTGCCAGCAGACCTTCCGGGAGCTATGGCTACACCTTC.